This TCR beta chain was recorded in a study of blood T cell repertoires in COVID-19. The overall study: T cells, B-cell-depleted T cells, or PBMCs provided the cDNA or gDNA that served as material.

This CDR3 region has 15 residues. CDR1 is LGHNA and CDR2 is YNFKEQ in the germline V gene. The V end lost 1 base, the J end lost 0 bases, and 7 bases lay between the germline ends. Per the study methods: Reference gene primer amplification gave estimated nucleated cell counts. TCRdb's table, derived via immunoSEQ multiplex PCR, lists solely in-frame clones and lacks some. V and J calls and clone size are given by that table; D and trimming were obtained from the DNA. The sample carries over 100,000 clones, about 89% recorded once. The Seattle patients, enrolled during active infection, were followed longitudinally. This clone has a handful of counts.

The origin of this receptor is a man between 60 and 75 years old with COVID-19, enrolled during active disease. The sequencing sample was made of peripheral blood. This chain links TRBV4-2 with TRBJ1-3; D not certain. The CDR3 nucleotides read TGTGCCAGCAGCCAAGTTCACAGCTCTGGAAACACCATATATTTT. This encodes CASSQVHSSGNTIYF.